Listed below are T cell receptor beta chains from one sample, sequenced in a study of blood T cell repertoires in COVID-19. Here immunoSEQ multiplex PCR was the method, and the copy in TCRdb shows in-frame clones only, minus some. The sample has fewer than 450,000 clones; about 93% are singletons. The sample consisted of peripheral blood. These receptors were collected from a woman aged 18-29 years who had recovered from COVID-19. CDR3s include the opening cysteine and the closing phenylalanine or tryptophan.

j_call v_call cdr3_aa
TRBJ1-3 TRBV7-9 CASSPRGGSGNTIYF
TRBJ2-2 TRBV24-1 CATSDLIPGQGASGELFF
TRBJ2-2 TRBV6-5 CASSSSLRDNTGELFF
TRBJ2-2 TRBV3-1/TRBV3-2 CASSQDGWTSGRPIGELFF
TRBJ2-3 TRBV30 CAWKVAGSDTQYF
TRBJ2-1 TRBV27 CASSLGSEQFF
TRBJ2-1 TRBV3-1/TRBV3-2 CASRRERDAYNEQFF
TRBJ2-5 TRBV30 CAWSRLAKETQYF
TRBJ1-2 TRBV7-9 CASSLGGGGYTF
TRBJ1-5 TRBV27 CASSFSNQPQHF